This T cell receptor (beta chain) was profiled in a study of blood T cell repertoires in COVID-19. Study-level background: Samples came from the United States, Italy and Spain, spanning acute and convalescent COVID-19. Sources were T cells, B-cell-depleted T cells, or PBMCs; the material itself was cDNA or gDNA.

This clone appeared once. As processed by the authors: Estimation of nucleated cell counts relied on the amplification of reference gene primers. The method was immunoSEQ multiplex PCR; TCRdb's version includes in-frame clones alone and lacks a portion of them. V, J and clone size derive from that table, while D and trimming were established from the DNA sequence. The sample contains tens of thousands of clones, roughly 76% of which appear only once. With 8 bases clipped from V and 4 bases from J, the junction kept 5 bases outside the gene matches. The CDR3 is 13 residues long. CDR1 and CDR2 from the germline V gene are SNHLY and FYNNEI.

The TCR comes from a woman older than 75 with active or convalescent COVID-19. Sequenced input: peripheral blood. The chain carries TRBV2 and TRBJ2-5, with 9 nucleotides matching TRBD1. The CDR3 DNA reads as TGTGCCAGCTTGGGGGACAGGGTAGAGACCCAGTACTTC. Amino acid sequence: CASLGDRVETQYF.